Following are 9 T cell receptor beta chains from one sample sequenced in a study of shared clonotypes between healthy human individuals. Sequencing used immunoSEQ multiplex PCR; TCRdb keeps in-frame clones, though not all of them. The sample lists fewer than 2.5 million clones, over 85% seen once, with 0.36% in the top ten. Sequencing input: naive CD4+ T cells from PBMCs. The subset was: CD45RA+ positively selected. The origin of the receptors is a man aged 18 to 30 in good health. Some clones in this sample may be carry-over from other donors' samples.

The V call is TRBV7-2, the J call TRBJ2-2; D uncertain. V was cut by 1 base and J by 7 bases, with 13 bases left in between. There are 15 residues in the CDR3. Germline V gives CDR1 SGHTA, CDR2 FQGNSA. CDR3 protein: CASSLEVLVSGELFF. CDR3 nucleotide sequence: TGTGCCAGCAGCTTAGAAGTCCTAGTTAGCGGGGAGCTGTTTTTT.

The chain joins TRBV28 to TRBJ1-3; D not resolved. CDR1 is MDHEN, CDR2 SYDVKM, per germline. This CDR3 has 14 amino acids. With 8 bases removed from V and 0 bases from J, the gap between germline ends came to 11 bases. The CDR3 sequence: CASGRSSSGNTIYF. DNA of the CDR3: TGTGCCAGCGGTCGTTCGAGCTCTGGAAACACCATATATTTT.

The V call is TRBV6-1, the J call TRBJ1-5; the D is unclear. V lost 7 bases and J lost 9, with 19 bases in between. The CDR3 contains 14 residues. The V gene's germline CDR1 is MNHNS and CDR2 SASEGT. CDR3 DNA: TGTGCCAGCACACGCCGAGACGGAGTCTGGCCCCAGCATTTT. This codes for CASTRRDGVWPQHF.

This chain joins TRBV12-2 and TRBJ2-5; the table's D call of TRBD2 was not tested on the DNA. TRBV12-2 has pseudogene status. The CDR3 totals 14 residues. This CDR3 reads CASRRLAAQETQYF. The CDR3 DNA is TGTGCAAGTCGCCGGCTAGCGGCCCAAGAGACCCAGTACTTC.

The chain combines TRBV5-4 with TRBJ2-6; no clear D. Looked up from germline, CDR1 is SGHNT and CDR2 is YYREEE (reference sequence). V was trimmed by 1 base and J by 0 bases, leaving 8 bases between them. The CDR3 has 16 residues. CDR3: CASSLSTLSGANVLTF. CDR3 coding DNA: TGTGCCAGCAGCTTGTCGACCCTCTCTGGGGCCAACGTCCTGACTTTC.

The chain has TRBV6-5 and TRBJ1-1; D unresolved. The length of the CDR3 is 16 residues. Deletions cut 2 bases from V and 1 base from J, with 14 bases between. CDR1 and CDR2 (germline): MNHEY, SVGAGI. As DNA, the CDR3 is TGTGCCAGCAGTTACGCCAGCACGGTCAGGAACACTGAAGCTTTCTTT. Protein sequence: CASSYASTVRNTEAFF.

The chain joins TRBV7-7 to TRBJ2-5, with D perhaps assigned TRBD1 or TRBD2 (5 bases each). The V end lost 5 bases, the J end lost 5 bases, and 12 bases lay between the germline ends. The CDR3 is 13 amino acids. Per the germline V gene, CDR1 is SSHAT and CDR2 is FNYEAQ (reference sequence). The CDR3 nucleotides read TGTGCCAGCAGCATAAACTGGGGGGAGACCCAGTACTTC. It specifies CASSINWGETQYF. The full variable domain, rest sourced from reference TRBV7-7 and TRBJ2-5, is GAGVSQSPRYKVTKRGQDVTLRCDPISSHATLYWYQQALGQGPEFLTYFNYEAQPDKSGLPSDRFSAERPEGSISTLTIQRTEQRDSAMYRCASSINWGETQYFGPGTRLLVL.

The V call is TRBV29-1, the J call TRBJ2-1; 10 bases agree with TRBD2. The junction had 0 bases not matched to a gene; V was cut back by 1 base and J by 0 bases. Germline CDR1 reads SQVTM; CDR2 reads ANQGSEA. The CDR3 loop spans 15 amino acids. DNA for the CDR3: TGCAGCGTTGAAGCTAGCGGGAGCTCCTACAATGAGCAGTTCTTC. Its translation: CSVEASGSSYNEQFF.

The chain carries TRBV30 and TRBJ1-2; weak D call: TRBD1 (5 bases). Germline CDR1 GTSNPN, CDR2 SVGIG (reference sequence). The CDR3 has 12 residues. The V end was cut by 4 bases, the J end by 6 bases, with 12 bases between. CDR3 DNA sequence: TGTGCCTGGACTCCGGGGGGGGATGGCTACACCTTC. Amino acids: CAWTPGGDGYTF.